A single sample is the source of the 10 T cell receptor beta chains below, sequenced in a study of blood T cell repertoires in COVID-19. Assay: immunoSEQ multiplex PCR; the TCRdb copy retains only in-frame clones and omits some. The sample shows hundreds of thousands of clones, around four fifths of them seen only once. The sample taken for sequencing was peripheral blood. The receptor set was obtained from a woman aged 45-59 years with active or convalescent COVID-19.

V and J are TRBV18 and TRBJ2-2; perhaps TRBD1 as D (6 bases). V was clipped by 4 bases and J by 5 bases, with 14 bases between them. Germline CDR1 reads KGHSH; CDR2 reads LQKENI. The CDR3 sequence is 15 residues long. CDR3 coding DNA: TGTGCCAGCTCACTCTACAGGGTTGGGACCGGGGAGCTGTTTTTT. It translates to CASSLYRVGTGELFF. Drawing the rest from reference TRBV18 and TRBJ2-2, the complete variable domain is NAGVMQNPRHLVRRRGQEARLRCSPMKGHSHVYWYRQLPEEGLKFMVYLQKENIIDESGMPKERFSAEFPKEGPSILRIQQVVRGDSAAYFCASSLYRVGTGELFFGEGSRLTVL.

This chain uses TRBV5-1 with TRBJ2-5; D not certain. Germline V CDR1 and CDR2: SGHRS, YFSETQ. CDR3 length: 15 residues. V lost 0 bases, J lost 1 base, and 10 bases lay in between. The CDR3 sequence is CASSLEAGFQETQYF. The DNA for the CDR3 is TGCGCCAGCAGCTTGGAAGCAGGATTCCAAGAGACCCAGTACTTC.

The chain couples TRBV10-3 to TRBJ1-5; maybe TRBD1 (6 bases). The germline CDR1 and CDR2 sequences are ENHRY and SYGVKD. Trimming stripped 0 bases from V and 9 bases from J, with 9 bases between. The CDR3 runs to 13 residues. Here the CDR3 DNA reads TGTGCCATCAGTGAGTCGAACAGGGCGCCCCAGCATTTT. Amino acid sequence: CAISESNRAPQHF.

The V call is TRBV18, the J call TRBJ1-1; tentatively, D is TRBD1 (5 bases). The CDR3 is 14 residues long. Trimming left V 0 bases short and J 14 bases short, with 19 bases between. Germline-derived CDR1 and CDR2 are KGHSH and LQKENI. Here the CDR3 reads CASSPPGEGRTLFF. The CDR3 DNA sequence: TGTGCCAGCTCACCACCGGGGGAGGGCCGGACACTCTTCTTT. Supplemented by reference TRBV18 and TRBJ1-1, the full variable domain reads NAGVMQNPRHLVRRRGQEARLRCSPMKGHSHVYWYRQLPEEGLKFMVYLQKENIIDESGMPKERFSAEFPKEGPSILRIQQVVRGDSAAYFCASSPPGEGRTLFFGQGTRLTVV.

Regarding this clone: This specimen includes other DNA sequences encoding the same CDR3. Written as DNA, the CDR3 is TGCGCCAGCAGCTCCGGGACTAGCGGTTACAATGAGCAGTTCTTC. Translated, it gives CASSSGTSGYNEQFF. The rearrangement links TRBV5-1 to TRBJ2-1, with 11 nucleotides matching TRBD2. Looked up from germline, CDR1 is SGHRS and CDR2 is YFSETQ. Losses at the gene ends were 3 bases for V and 4 bases for J; bases not matched to a gene: 3. There are 15 residues in the CDR3.

The chain uses TRBV29-1 and TRBJ1-1; 7 nucleotides line up with TRBD1. The CDR3 spans 14 residues. Germline loops: CDR1 SQVTM, CDR2 ANQGSEA. Trimming took 2 bases from V and 5 from J; bases not matched to a gene: 8. The CDR3 nucleotides read TGCAGCGTTGAACATAGTGGCAGGGGGACTGAAGCTTTCTTT. This gives the protein CSVEHSGRGTEAFF.

This sequence joins TRBV12-2 and TRBJ2-5; the tabulated D call, TRBD2, remains unverified against the DNA. TRBV12-2 has pseudogene status. CDR3 size: 22 residues. In DNA, the CDR3 is TGTGCAAGTCGCTTAGGTACCACCCCCACACAACCGGGACTAGCGGGAGAAGAGACCCAGTACTTC. It specifies CASRLGTTPTQPGLAGEETQYF.

The chain uses TRBV15 and TRBJ2-2, with D maybe TRBD2 (6 bases). Trimming pared 5 bases from V and 5 bases from J, leaving 15 bases between. Germline CDR1 is LNHNV and CDR2 is YYDKDF (reference sequence). The CDR3 length is 15 residues. CDR3 sequence reads: CATSPGEGETGELFF. CDR3 coding DNA: TGTGCCACCAGCCCGGGAGAAGGGGAAACCGGGGAGCTGTTTTTT.

V gene TRBV3-1 (or the pseudogene TRBV3-2) combines with J gene TRBJ2-3, with 10 bases fitting TRBD2. After removal of 1 base from V and 6 bases from J, the junction contained 10 bases not matched to a gene. The CDR3 sequence is 17 residues long. Germline loops: CDR1 LGHDT, CDR2 YNNKEL (reference sequence). CDR3: CASSQGASGSTSDTQYF. The CDR3 DNA reads TGTGCCAGCAGCCAAGGTGCTAGCGGGAGTACATCCGATACGCAGTATTTT.

The CDR3 DNA follows: TGTGCCAGCAGTCTAGACGGACAGGGCTGGGAGCTGTTTTTT. Residues: CASSLDGQGWELFF. The chain recombines TRBV2 with TRBJ2-2, with 8 bases aligning to TRBD1. Per the germline V gene, CDR1 is SNHLY and CDR2 is FYNNEI. Trimming removed 5 bases from V and 9 bases from J; junction bases left unmatched: 8. CDR3 length: 14 amino acids.